Each of the 5 T cell receptor beta chains below was sequenced from the same sample in a study of blood T cell repertoires in COVID-19. Sequencing used immunoSEQ multiplex PCR; TCRdb keeps in-frame clones, though not all of them. The data contain some 240,000 clones, roughly 88% of them seen just once; the ten biggest clones take up about 1.5%. The sample was peripheral blood. These TCRs come from a woman aged 40 to 55 who had recovered from COVID-19.

For the CDR3, the DNA is TGTGCCAGCAGTTACTCGCCGGACAGTTTTGAGAACGAGCAGTACTTC. Its translation is CASSYSPDSFENEQYF. The chain is built from TRBV6-5 and TRBJ2-7, with D maybe TRBD1 (6 bases). Trimming left V 0 bases short and J 5 bases short, with 17 bases between. The CDR3 length is 16 residues. The germline V gene encodes CDR1 MNHEY and CDR2 SVGAGI.

This chain links TRBV5-1 with TRBJ2-2; perhaps TRBD1 as D (6 bases). Trimming stripped 5 bases from V and 2 bases from J, with 16 bases between. CDR3 length: 16 amino acids. Germline V gene sequence: CDR1 SGHRS, CDR2 YFSETQ. The CDR3 reads CASRARQERNTGELFF. The CDR3 DNA reads TGCGCCAGCAGGGCAAGACAGGAGAGAAACACCGGGGAGCTGTTTTTT. Variable domain in full (rest from reference TRBV5-1 and TRBJ2-2): KAGVTQTPRYLIKTRGQQVTLSCSPISGHRSVSWYQQTPGQGLQFLFEYFSETQRNKGNFPGRFSGRQFSNSRSEMNVSTLELGDSALYLCASRARQERNTGELFFGEGSRLTVL.

This clone has just one count. This chain uses TRBV15 with TRBJ1-2; 9 nucleotides align to TRBD1. The germline V gene encodes CDR1 LNHNV and CDR2 YYDKDF (reference sequence). J gave up 8 bases and V 5 bases, and 9 bases lay outside the gene matches. This CDR3 has 14 amino acids. As DNA, the CDR3 is TGTGCCACCAGCTCCCCCGGGACAGGGTGGGGCTACACCTTC. Protein product: CATSSPGTGWGYTF.

The V gene is TRBV10-1, the J gene TRBJ2-1; TRBD2 matches at 7 bases. V shed 4 bases, J shed 8 bases, and the junction held 11 bases outside the gene matches. CDR1 WNHNN and CDR2 SYGVQD come from the germline V gene (reference sequence). The CDR3 runs 15 residues. CDR3 sequence: CASSGGAGTGYEQFF. The DNA for the CDR3 is TGCGCCAGCAGTGGAGGAGCGGGGACGGGGTATGAGCAGTTCTTC.

A single count supports this clone. This may be a read error: a much more frequent sequence differs by one nucleotide. Other DNA variants within this sample encode the same CDR3. The chain recombines TRBV18 with TRBJ1-5; 8 bases line up with TRBD1. The CDR3 contains 17 residues. Germline CDR1 reads KGHSH; CDR2 reads LQKENI. The CDR3 DNA is TGTGCTAGCTCACAAAAGCGACAGGGGCTGGGCAATCAGCCCCAGCATTTT. It codes for CASSQKRQGLGNQPQHF.